One sample yielded the 31 T cell receptor beta chains listed below, sequenced in a study of radiation and T cells in renal cell carcinoma. Time point: baseline pretreatment blood. Treatment: 15 Gy SBRT to primary tumor, nephrectomy 4 weeks later. Profiled with immunoSEQ multiplex PCR; TCRdb holds only in-frame clones, not every one. Of around 160,000 clones in the sample, around 90% were seen once. Sequenced here: blood, sampled from a patient whose treatment included radiotherapy and nephrectomy. The receptor set was obtained from a woman aged 70-85 years with renal cell carcinoma.

This clone was found a few times. The V and J genes are TRBV7-2 and TRBJ1-5; 9 bases map to TRBD1. Per germline, CDR1 SGHTA and CDR2 FQGNSA. V shed 1 base and J 7 bases; nucleotides not matched to a gene: 8. This CDR3 spans 16 amino acids. The DNA for the CDR3 is TGTGCCAGCAGCTTAGGGGACAGGGCCATCGGGCAGCCCCAGCATTTT. Protein product: CASSLGDRAIGQPQHF.

The chain links TRBV30 to TRBJ2-6; D is possibly TRBD1 or TRBD2 (5 bases each). The germline V and J ends were trimmed by 5 bases and 0 bases, with 14 bases remaining between them. Germline-derived CDR1 and CDR2 are GTSNPN and SVGIG (reference sequence). There are 16 residues in the CDR3. The CDR3 nucleotides are TGTGCCTGGGGGGTCGGGACCGACTCTGGGGCCAACGTCCTGACTTTC. Amino acids: CAWGVGTDSGANVLTF.

This clone came up a few times. The CDR3 sequence is CACRGVGEKLFF. The CDR3 DNA reads as TGTGCCTGTCGGGGTGTCGGTGAAAAACTGTTTTTT. V gene TRBV19 combines with J gene TRBJ1-4; no definite D call. CDR1 is LNHDA and CDR2 is SQIVND in the germline V gene (reference sequence). The CDR3 contains 12 residues. V was shortened by 11 bases and J by 7 bases, with 14 bases between the two germline ends.

This clone has a handful of counts. This chain links TRBV28 with TRBJ1-6; a possible D gene is TRBD1 (5 bases). CDR3 length equals 15 residues. Trimming cost V 6 bases and J 9 bases, with 18 bases left between them. Germline-derived CDR1 and CDR2 are MDHEN and SYDVKM. CDR3 in DNA: TGTGCCAGCAGACCCAGGGTTCAGTCGGGTTCACCCCTCCACTTT. This encodes CASRPRVQSGSPLHF.

The V and J genes are TRBV2 and TRBJ2-6, with 7 bases matching TRBD1. The CDR3 totals 16 residues. From germline, CDR1 is SNHLY and CDR2 FYNNEI. V trimming: 6 bases; J trimming: 0 bases; junction bases outside the gene matches: 5. CDR3 residues: CASRRTGRSGANVLTF. The CDR3 bases are TGTGCCAGCAGGCGGACAGGACGCTCTGGGGCCAACGTCCTGACTTTC.

The chain joins TRBV5-1 to TRBJ1-1; D is perhaps TRBD1 (5 bases). CDR3 length: 14 amino acids. The V end lost 1 base, the J end lost 2 bases, and 9 bases lay between the germline ends. Germline V gene sequence: CDR1 SGHRS, CDR2 YFSETQ. CDR3 in amino acids: CASSLRTSNTEAFF. The CDR3 DNA follows: TGCGCCAGCAGCTTGAGGACATCCAACACTGAAGCTTTCTTT.

This chain joins TRBV21-1 and TRBJ2-7; TRBD2 reflects the table's D call only, with no check against the DNA. TRBV21-1 is shown as a pseudogene. The CDR3 is 15 residues long. CDR3 in amino acids: CASSRWTHGVYEQYF. The CDR3 bases are TGTGCCAGCAGCCGATGGACTCACGGGGTCTACGAGCAGTACTTC.

This chain uses TRBV14 with TRBJ2-6, with unresolved D. This CDR3 contains 14 residues. Germline V gives CDR1 SGHDN, CDR2 FVKESK. The V gene lost 5 bases and the J gene lost 4 bases, with 9 bases spanning the gap. CDR3 nucleotide sequence: TGTGCCAGCAGCTTAAAGGCGGGGGCCAACGTCCTGACTTTC. This encodes CASSLKAGANVLTF.

The chain has TRBV7-9 and TRBJ2-7, with D perhaps matching TRBD1 (5 bases). Germline assignment: CDR1 SEHNR and CDR2 FQNEAQ (reference sequence). This CDR3 is built from 12 residues. The V end lost 6 bases, the J end lost 3 bases, and 9 bases lay between the germline ends. For the CDR3, the DNA is TGTGCCAGCAGTCAAGGGGTCTACGAGCAGTACTTC. It specifies CASSQGVYEQYF.

The rearrangement links TRBV7-9 to TRBJ2-7; D remains unclear. This CDR3 spans 11 amino acids. Germline CDR1 SEHNR, CDR2 FQNEAQ (reference sequence). V lost 5 bases and J lost 2, with 4 bases in between. The CDR3 sequence: CASSPAYEQYF. The CDR3 bases are TGTGCCAGCAGCCCAGCCTACGAGCAGTACTTC.

This rearrangement joins TRBV5-1 to TRBJ1-1; D not certain. Germline lookup yields CDR1 SGHRS and CDR2 YFSETQ. CDR3 size: 14 residues. Trimming took off 0 bases at V and 1 base at J, with 7 bases between the two ends. CDR3 amino acids: CASSLGTANTEAFF. In DNA form, the CDR3 reads TGCGCCAGCAGCTTGGGGACGGCGAACACTGAAGCTTTCTTT.

The chain employs TRBV5-1 and TRBJ1-2; D is perhaps TRBD1 (6 bases). V lost 0 bases and J lost 3, with 6 bases in between. CDR1 is SGHRS, CDR2 YFSETQ, per germline. CDR3 length equals 13 residues. CDR3 protein: CASSLAGDYGYTF. CDR3 DNA sequence: TGCGCCAGCAGCTTGGCAGGGGACTATGGCTACACCTTC. Full variable domain (rest looked up from reference TRBV5-1 and TRBJ1-2): KAGVTQTPRYLIKTRGQQVTLSCSPISGHRSVSWYQQTPGQGLQFLFEYFSETQRNKGNFPGRFSGRQFSNSRSEMNVSTLELGDSALYLCASSLAGDYGYTFGSGTRLTVV.

The V and J genes are TRBV27 and TRBJ1-1, with 7 bases aligning to TRBD1. Germline V CDR1 and CDR2: MNHEY, SMNVEV (reference sequence). After removal of 2 bases from V and 6 bases from J, the junction contained 6 bases not matched to a gene. The CDR3 is 14 amino acids. The CDR3 DNA is TGTGCCAGCAGTTTAATGGGAGGGGGCCCTGAAGCTTTCTTT. Amino acids: CASSLMGGGPEAFF.

This rearrangement joins TRBV11-2 to TRBJ2-3, with 13 positions matching TRBD2. The V gene's germline CDR1 is SGHAT and CDR2 FQNNGV. V was clipped by 4 bases and J by 4 bases; unmatched bases: 8. The CDR3 runs to 17 residues. CDR3 region: CASSSRTSGGPPDTQYF. In DNA form, the CDR3 reads TGTGCCAGCAGCTCACGGACTAGCGGGGGACCACCAGATACGCAGTATTTT.

This rearrangement joins TRBV7-8 to TRBJ2-5; D possibly matches TRBD1 or TRBD2 (5 bases each). This CDR3 comprises 14 residues. Germline V gene data show CDR1 as SGHVS and CDR2 as FQNEAQ. V was clipped by 3 bases and J by 4 bases, with 12 bases between them. The CDR3 spells CASSFFGAPETQYF. In DNA, the CDR3 is TGTGCCAGCAGCTTCTTCGGGGCTCCAGAGACCCAGTACTTC.

Worth noting for this clone: At the DNA level, this CDR3 is encoded by other sequences in the same sample as well. The genes are TRBV5-4 and TRBJ2-1; D is unresolved. The CDR3 runs to 15 residues. Germline CDR1 is SGHNT and CDR2 is YYREEE (reference sequence). The V and J ends lost 0 bases and 1 base respectively, with 8 bases between them. The CDR3: CASSLGGSSYNEQFF. The CDR3 nucleotides read TGTGCCAGCAGCTTGGGCGGCAGTTCCTACAATGAGCAGTTCTTC.

This chain uses TRBV10-3 with TRBJ2-7; 7 positions agree with TRBD1. The CDR3 consists of 15 residues. Germline CDR1 ENHRY, CDR2 SYGVKD. J was trimmed by 5 bases and V by 6 bases; bases with no gene match: 13. The CDR3 region has the DNA TGTGCCATCAGCCCGGGACAGCCCTTAGGAAACGAGCAGTACTTC. This translates into CAISPGQPLGNEQYF.

The genes are TRBV6-5 and TRBJ1-5, with D unclear. V was clipped by 6 bases and J by 7 bases, with 16 bases between them. The CDR3 totals 14 residues. Germline-derived CDR1 and CDR2 are MNHEY and SVGAGI. The chain's CDR3 is CASSVGVSGQPQHF. The DNA for the CDR3 is TGTGCCAGCAGCGTGGGAGTCAGCGGGCAGCCCCAGCATTTT.

This clone turned up a few times. The V gene is TRBV29-1, the J gene TRBJ1-1, with 7 bases lining up with TRBD1. Unmatched junction bases numbered 7, after V lost 5 bases and J lost 4 bases. This CDR3 has 13 residues. Germline V lookup: CDR1 SQVTM, CDR2 ANQGSEA. The CDR3 DNA reads as TGCAGCGTTAAACAGGGGTTTAGCACTGAAGCTTTCTTT. Its translation is CSVKQGFSTEAFF.

V is TRBV11-2 and J is TRBJ2-7, with no clear D. Germline lookup yields CDR1 SGHAT and CDR2 FQNNGV. V was pared by 1 base and J by 0 bases, with 13 bases between. CDR3 size: 16 residues. The CDR3 sequence: CASSLVVGTFSYEQYF. CDR3 sequence (DNA): TGTGCCAGCAGCTTAGTGGTGGGCACCTTCTCCTACGAGCAGTACTTC.

The chain combines TRBV28 with TRBJ1-2; 11 bases align to TRBD1. Germline V gene data show CDR1 as MDHEN and CDR2 as SYDVKM. The CDR3 consists of 14 residues. The trim removed 7 bases at V and 8 bases at J, leaving 9 bases unmatched. The DNA of the CDR3 is TGTGCCAGCATTCAGCGGACAGGGGGCCTCGGCTACACCTTC. This encodes CASIQRTGGLGYTF.

V and J are TRBV4-2 and TRBJ2-2, with TRBD1 matching over 10 bases. J lost 7 bases, V lost 4 bases, and 9 bases had no gene match. Germline CDR1 is LGHNA and CDR2 is YNFKEQ. The CDR3 is 16 residues long. CDR3: CASSPQGQGTGGELFF. DNA for the CDR3: TGTGCCAGCAGCCCCCAGGGACAGGGGACAGGCGGGGAGCTGTTTTTT.

The chain is built from TRBV4-1 and TRBJ1-3; 9 positions agree with TRBD1. J lost 8 bases, V lost 2 bases, and 10 bases had no gene match. This CDR3 comprises 16 residues. Germline V gives CDR1 MGHRA, CDR2 YSYEKL. CDR3 DNA: TGCGCCAGCAGCCAACTTCCTCCGGGACAGGGATACACCATATATTTT. It yields the protein CASSQLPPGQGYTIYF.

The CDR3 spells CASSLESHQPQHF. The CDR3 nucleotides read TGTGCCAGCAGCTTAGAATCTCATCAGCCCCAGCATTTT. The chain recombines TRBV7-9 with TRBJ1-5; unclear D gene. Germline V gene sequence: CDR1 SEHNR, CDR2 FQNEAQ (reference sequence). The V gene lost 1 base and the J gene lost 5 bases, with 6 bases spanning the gap. This CDR3 contains 13 residues.

This chain joins TRBV9 and TRBJ2-7; 9 bases map to TRBD2. The CDR3 is made up of 14 amino acids. J was trimmed by 4 bases and V by 0 bases; bases with no gene match: 2. CDR1 is SGDLS, CDR2 YYNGEE, per germline. The CDR3 DNA sequence: TGTGCCAGCAGCGTAGGAAGCGGGGGGTACGAGCAGTACTTC. Translation gives CASSVGSGGYEQYF.

The chain joins TRBV30 to TRBJ1-1; D may be TRBD1 (5 bases). Germline CDR1 GTSNPN, CDR2 SVGIG (reference sequence). The CDR3 totals 11 residues. The V end was cut by 4 bases, the J end by 8 bases, with 11 bases between. The CDR3 nucleotides are TGTGCCTGGAAGAGGGGCCCCGAAGCTTTCTTT. Residues: CAWKRGPEAFF.

This rearrangement joins TRBV7-2 to TRBJ1-2; a possible D gene is TRBD1 (5 bases). Deletions cut 2 bases from V and 8 bases from J, with 12 bases between. This CDR3 has 13 amino acids. Germline CDR1 is SGHTA and CDR2 is FQGNSA. CDR3 region: CASSLTTEWGYTF. The CDR3 DNA is TGTGCCAGCAGCTTAACGACAGAGTGGGGCTACACCTTC.

The J gene is TRBJ1-4, the V gene TRBV6-5, with TRBD1 matching 8 bases. V lost 6 bases and J lost 7; bases outside the gene matches: 10. Germline CDR1 reads MNHEY; CDR2 reads SVGAGI. The CDR3 loop spans 15 amino acids. The CDR3 bases are TGTGCCAGCAGACAAAGACAGGGGTTAGGTGAAAAACTGTTTTTT. Its protein product is CASRQRQGLGEKLFF.

The chain employs TRBV5-8 and TRBJ1-2, with 7 positions matching TRBD1. From germline, CDR1 is SGHTS and CDR2 YDEGEE. The CDR3 runs to 17 residues. J gave up 9 bases and V 4 bases, and 21 bases lay outside the gene matches. This CDR3 is CASSPVQGRLGVASYTF. For the CDR3, the DNA is TGTGCCAGCAGCCCCGTACAGGGGCGCCTCGGAGTGGCTAGCTACACCTTC.

The chain combines TRBV7-6 with TRBJ1-1; D possibly corresponds to TRBD1 (5 bases). Germline CDR1 SGHVS, CDR2 FNYEAQ. V was clipped by 1 base and J by 4 bases, with 10 bases between them. The CDR3 loop spans 14 amino acids. The CDR3 region is CASSLGGEATEAFF. The DNA of the CDR3 is TGTGCCAGCAGCTTAGGGGGGGAAGCCACTGAAGCTTTCTTT.

This clone occurred once. This chain uses TRBV30 with TRBJ2-3; 9 nucleotides agree with TRBD1. The germline CDR1 and CDR2 sequences are GTSNPN and SVGIG (reference sequence). V shed 3 bases and J 5 bases; nucleotides not matched to a gene: 9. This CDR3 contains 15 residues. The CDR3 is CAWSFPQGARDTQYF. In DNA form, the CDR3 reads TGTGCCTGGAGCTTCCCACAGGGGGCTAGAGATACGCAGTATTTT. The full variable domain, its missing parts supplied by reference TRBV30 and TRBJ2-3, is SQTIHQWPATLVQPVGSPLSLECTVEGTSNPNLYWYRQAAGRGLQLLFYSVGIGQISSEVPQNLSASRPQDRQFILSSKKLLLSDSGFYLCAWSFPQGARDTQYFGPGTRLTVL.